This T cell receptor (beta chain) stems from a study of regulatory T cells in long-lasting Graves disease. Noted time point: newly diagnosed GD, antithyroid drugs for less than 3 months. The TCR library was made from RNA that had been extracted from PBMCs in TRIzol. This CDR3 region has 15 residues. Trimming left V 5 bases short and J 1 base short, with 14 bases between. Looked up from germline, CDR1 is LNHDA and CDR2 is SQIVND (reference sequence). This clonotype was seen at least ten times. Sequencing libraries for TCR beta were prepared with iRepertoire HTBI primers and Arm-PCR of CDR3 regions. MiXCR, applied by TCRdb to the multiplex PCR reads, yields one record per CDR3 protein. The sample holds about 540,000 distinct CDR3 sequences, roughly 13% seen once. These records were also assigned to another study, of T cells in Graves' hyperthyroidism and ophthalmopathy.

This receptor was obtained from a man aged 30 to 39 with Graves disease. The chain uses TRBV19 and TRBJ1-2; the D gene is possibly TRBD1 (6 bases). The sequences come from peripheral blood mononuclear cells (PBMCs), collected at new diagnosis, from a patient treated with antithyroid drugs. CDR3 nucleotides: TGTGCCAGTAGTCTTTGGCCAGGGGATAACTATGGCTACACCTTC. Its translation is CASSLWPGDNYGYTF.